This T cell receptor (beta chain) is from a study of CD8+ T cells in alopecia areata. Collection of lesional scalp punch biopsies and peripheral blood was performed in alopecia areata patients. CD4+ and CD8+ T cells were sorted from PBMCs. V gave up 7 bases and J gave up 2 bases, with 15 bases separating them. The CDR3 has 15 residues. The germline V gene has CDR1 LNHDA and CDR2 SQIVND (reference sequence). Reverse transcribed after extraction, RNA yielded cDNA as the sequencing template. Method: immunoSEQ multiplex PCR; TCRdb's copy keeps in-frame clones and lacks some. The profile shows 120,000 or so clones, 45% to 50% of them singletons. This clone was detected a few times.

V usage is TRBV19 and J usage is TRBJ2-1; tentative D call: TRBD2 (5 bases). This clonotype was sampled from a human donor with alopecia areata. The sample was NKG2D-low CD8+ T cells sorted from blood. CDR3 region: CASMRVNLPYNEQFF. As DNA, the CDR3 is TGTGCCAGTATGAGGGTCAATCTTCCCTACAATGAGCAGTTCTTC.